Below are 17 T cell receptor beta chains sequenced from a single sample in a study of T cells after yellow fever vaccination. In TCRdb, the 5' RACE reads were re-called with MiXCR into one record per CDR3 protein. Of 550,000 to 750,000 distinct CDR3 sequences listed, roughly 12% are singletons. The sample here was PBMCs, taken on the day of the yellow fever booster vaccination. The receptor source for this set is a man in his thirties or forties who received the YFV17D yellow fever vaccine.

V usage is TRBV2 and J usage is TRBJ1-2; D gene uncertain. With 0 bases removed from V and 2 bases from J, the gap between germline ends came to 4 bases. The germline CDR1 and CDR2 sequences are SNHLY and FYNNEI. The CDR3 is 13 amino acids. The CDR3 bases are TGTGCCAGCAGTGAAGCGCGCAACTATGGCTACACCTTC. As protein: CASSEARNYGYTF.

This clonotype was seen only a few times. V and J are TRBV5-5 and TRBJ2-5, with TRBD1 matching 9 bases. The CDR3 loop spans 14 amino acids. The ends lost 5 bases at V and 4 bases at J; junction bases unmatched: 6. Germline CDR1 is SGHKS and CDR2 is YYEKEE (reference sequence). The CDR3 nucleotides are TGTGCCAGCAGGCGAGGACAGGGGATAGAGACCCAGTACTTC. Protein sequence: CASRRGQGIETQYF.

The J gene is TRBJ2-7, the V gene TRBV20-1, with a weak D call TRBD1 (7 bases). The V end lost 5 bases, the J end lost 5 bases, and 13 bases lay between the germline ends. The CDR3 has 12 amino acids. The germline CDR1 and CDR2 sequences are DFQATT and SNEGSKA (reference sequence). CDR3 DNA sequence: TGCAGTGCTTCCAGGGGGGACAACGAGCAGTACTTC. As protein: CSASRGDNEQYF.

This chain links TRBV20-1 with TRBJ2-7; the match to TRBD2 covers 9 bases. This CDR3 contains 14 residues. Losses at the gene ends were 0 bases for V and 8 bases for J; bases not matched to a gene: 8. CDR1 DFQATT and CDR2 SNEGSKA come from the germline V gene (reference sequence). The CDR3 bases are TGCAGTGCTAGAGATTTGCGGGAGGGCCACAAGCAGTACTTC. It is translated as CSARDLREGHKQYF.

This rearrangement joins TRBV5-1 to TRBJ2-7, with 9 bases identical to TRBD1. This CDR3 is built from 15 residues. The germline CDR1 and CDR2 sequences are SGHRS and YFSETQ. J lost 2 bases, V lost 4 bases, and 7 bases had no gene match. This chain's CDR3 is CASSAPGQGTYEQYF. DNA of the CDR3: TGCGCCAGCAGCGCCCCGGGACAGGGCACCTACGAGCAGTACTTC. Combining the CDR3 with reference TRBV5-1 and TRBJ2-7 gives the whole variable domain KAGVTQTPRYLIKTRGQQVTLSCSPISGHRSVSWYQQTPGQGLQFLFEYFSETQRNKGNFPGRFSGRQFSNSRSEMNVSTLELGDSALYLCASSAPGQGTYEQYFGPGTRLTVT.

V and J are TRBV25-1 and TRBJ2-2; D uncertain. The CDR3 totals 13 residues. V shed 4 bases and J shed 3 bases, with 6 bases lying between them. The germline V gene has CDR1 MGHDK and CDR2 SYGVNS. CDR3 nucleotide sequence: TGTGCCAGCAGTGGAATACACACCGGGGAGCTGTTTTTT. Amino acid sequence: CASSGIHTGELFF.

This rearrangement joins TRBV19 to TRBJ2-6; D may be TRBD1 (5 bases). V gave up 0 bases and J gave up 0 bases, with 9 bases separating them. The CDR3 spans 17 residues. Per germline, CDR1 LNHDA and CDR2 SQIVND (reference sequence). The CDR3 nucleotides are TGTGCCAGTAGTATAGATACAGGCCTCTCTGGGGCCAACGTCCTGACTTTC. Encoded protein: CASSIDTGLSGANVLTF. Complete variable domain (other parts from reference TRBV19 and TRBJ2-6): DGGITQSPKYLFRKEGQNVTLSCEQNLNHDAMYWYRQDPGQGLRLIYYSQIVNDFQKGDIAEGYSVSREKKESFPLTVTSAQKNPTAFYLCASSIDTGLSGANVLTFGAGSRLTVL.

The table lists this clonotype with a few counts. The rearrangement links TRBV27 to TRBJ1-6; D is ambiguous. V lost 3 bases and J lost 3, with 3 bases in between. The CDR3 is 13 residues long. From germline, CDR1 is MNHEY and CDR2 SMNVEV (reference sequence). CDR3: CASSLIYNSPLHF. Written as DNA, the CDR3 is TGTGCCAGCAGTTTGATCTATAATTCACCCCTCCACTTT.

The chain is built from TRBV12-3 or TRBV12-4 and TRBJ1-6, with D possibly matching TRBD1 (5 bases). V gave up 5 bases and J gave up 7 bases, with 9 bases separating them. This CDR3 region has 13 residues. Here the CDR3 reads CASSTRQNSPLHF. CDR3 in DNA: TGTGCCAGCAGTACCCGACAGAATTCACCCCTCCACTTT.

This clonotype was picked up one time. This chain joins TRBV6-5 and TRBJ1-1; D call uncertain. The CDR3 runs to 13 residues. The V gene's germline CDR1 is MNHEY and CDR2 SVGAGI. Trimming removed 0 bases from V and 12 bases from J, with 14 bases in between. This CDR3 reads CASSYSRITTTFF. The CDR3 DNA follows: TGTGCCAGCAGTTACTCCCGGATAACTACGACTTTCTTT.

The chain is built from TRBV6-2 or TRBV6-3 and TRBJ2-1; TRBD2 aligns across 13 bases. Germline loops: CDR1 MNHEY, CDR2 SVGEGT. The ends lost 4 bases at V and 7 bases at J; junction bases unmatched: 7. This CDR3 has 16 amino acids. This CDR3 reads CASSWGLAGLGNEQFF. For the CDR3, the DNA is TGTGCCAGCAGTTGGGGACTAGCGGGATTAGGTAATGAGCAGTTCTTC.

This clonotype has just a few counts. V is TRBV5-4 and J is TRBJ2-5; 8 nucleotides line up with TRBD2. Germline V gene sequence: CDR1 SGHNT, CDR2 YYREEE (reference sequence). The CDR3 contains 16 residues. Trimming took 4 bases from V and 0 from J; bases not matched to a gene: 8. The CDR3 DNA is TGTGCCAGCAGCCCCGGCGCTAGCGGGTACCAAGAGACCCAGTACTTC. This gives the protein CASSPGASGYQETQYF.

This clonotype was counted between two and nine times. The rearrangement uses TRBV20-1 and TRBJ1-2, with D tentatively TRBD1 (5 bases). Germline lookup yields CDR1 DFQATT and CDR2 SNEGSKA (reference sequence). CDR3 length: 11 residues. Trimming pared 2 bases from V and 14 bases from J, leaving 15 bases between. The CDR3 nucleotides are TGCAGTGCTAGAACCGGGACCGGACCAACCTTC. Amino acids: CSARTGTGPTF.

This clonotype was found a few times. The chain joins TRBV12-3 or TRBV12-4 to TRBJ1-6; D uncertain. V was cut by 5 bases and J by 9 bases, with 17 bases left in between. The CDR3 sequence is 15 residues long. The CDR3 bases are TGTGCCAGCAGTCGGAGACCATCCAGGCTTTCACCCCTCCACTTT. Amino acid sequence: CASSRRPSRLSPLHF.

This rearrangement joins TRBV7-2 to TRBJ2-3, with D uncertain. Germline CDR1 reads SGHTA; CDR2 reads FQGNSA. Trimming left V 2 bases short and J 4 bases short, with 10 bases between. CDR3 size: 14 residues. As DNA, the CDR3 is TGTGCCAGCAGCTTATCAGCAACCCCAGATACGCAGTATTTT. Translation: CASSLSATPDTQYF.

A few counts support this clonotype. The V call is TRBV5-1, the J call TRBJ2-5, with 7 bases identical to TRBD2. With V trimmed by 2 bases and J by 4 bases, 2 bases remained unmatched. This CDR3 has 13 amino acids. Germline CDR1 reads SGHRS; CDR2 reads YFSETQ. The CDR3 is CASSFRTRETQYF. Written as DNA, the CDR3 is TGCGCCAGCAGCTTTAGGACTAGAGAGACCCAGTACTTC.

This clonotype was counted at least ten times. V usage is TRBV27 and J usage is TRBJ2-7; D gene uncertain. The germline V gene has CDR1 MNHEY and CDR2 SMNVEV (reference sequence). The CDR3 spans 13 residues. V lost 6 bases and J 0 bases, leaving 9 bases between the germline ends. CDR3 sequence (DNA): TGTGCCAGCAGCCTGCTGCCCTCCTACGAGCAGTACTTC. This codes for CASSLLPSYEQYF.